This T cell receptor (beta chain) came from a study of control samples from healthy donors and cancer patients. Profiling relied on immunoSEQ multiplex PCR, and the TCRdb table lists in-frame clones only, not all of them. The sample includes roughly 69,000 clones, 75% to 85% seen only once; the top ten take around 14%. Trimming took 7 bases from V and 10 from J, leaving 20 bases between them. Germline values: CDR1 LNHDA, CDR2 SQIVND (reference sequence). The CDR3 extends over 14 amino acids. Sequenced: blood. This receptor was taken from a man aged 55 to 70 in good health. The rearrangement uses TRBV19 and TRBJ2-1; D remains ambiguous. The CDR3 region is CASKDPGGPGEQFF. CDR3 DNA: TGTGCCAGTAAAGACCCAGGCGGCCCAGGAGAGCAGTTCTTC.